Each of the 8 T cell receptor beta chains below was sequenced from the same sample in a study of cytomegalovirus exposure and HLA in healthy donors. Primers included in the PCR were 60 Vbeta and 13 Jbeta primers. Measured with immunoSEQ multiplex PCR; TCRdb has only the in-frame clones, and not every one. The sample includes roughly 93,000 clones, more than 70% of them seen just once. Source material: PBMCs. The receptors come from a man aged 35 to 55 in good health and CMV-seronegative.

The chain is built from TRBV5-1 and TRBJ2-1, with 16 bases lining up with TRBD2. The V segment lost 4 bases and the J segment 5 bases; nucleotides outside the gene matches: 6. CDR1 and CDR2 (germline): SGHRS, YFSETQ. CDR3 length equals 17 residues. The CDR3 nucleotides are TGCGCCAGCAGCCTGGAGGGACTAGCGGGGGGGAACAATGAGCAGTTCTTC. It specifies CASSLEGLAGGNNEQFF.

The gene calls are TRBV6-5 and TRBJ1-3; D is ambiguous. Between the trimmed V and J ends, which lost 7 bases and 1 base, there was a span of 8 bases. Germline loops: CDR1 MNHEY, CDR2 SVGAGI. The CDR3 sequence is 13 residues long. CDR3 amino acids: CASTSGSGNTIYF. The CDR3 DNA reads TGTGCCAGCACCTCGGGGTCTGGAAACACCATATATTTT.

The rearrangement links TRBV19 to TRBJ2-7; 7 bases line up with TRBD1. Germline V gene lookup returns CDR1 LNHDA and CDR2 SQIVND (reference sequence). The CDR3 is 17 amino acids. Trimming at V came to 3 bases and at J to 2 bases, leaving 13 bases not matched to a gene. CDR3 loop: CASSIRSVRQGPYEQYF. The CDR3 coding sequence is TGTGCCAGTAGTATCCGCTCGGTAAGACAGGGTCCCTACGAGCAGTACTTC.

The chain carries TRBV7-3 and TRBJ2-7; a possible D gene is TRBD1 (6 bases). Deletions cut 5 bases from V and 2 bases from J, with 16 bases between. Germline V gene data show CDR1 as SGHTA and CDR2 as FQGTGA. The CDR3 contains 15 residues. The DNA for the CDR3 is TGTGCCAGCAGCCCCGATAGGGACAACGCCTACGAGCAGTACTTC. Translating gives CASSPDRDNAYEQYF.

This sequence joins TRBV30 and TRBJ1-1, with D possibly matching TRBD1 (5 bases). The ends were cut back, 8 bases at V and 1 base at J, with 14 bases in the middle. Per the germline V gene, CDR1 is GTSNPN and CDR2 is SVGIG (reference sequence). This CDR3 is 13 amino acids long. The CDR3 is CARRPGPNTEAFF. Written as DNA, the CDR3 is TGTGCCCGTAGACCAGGGCCGAACACTGAAGCTTTCTTT.

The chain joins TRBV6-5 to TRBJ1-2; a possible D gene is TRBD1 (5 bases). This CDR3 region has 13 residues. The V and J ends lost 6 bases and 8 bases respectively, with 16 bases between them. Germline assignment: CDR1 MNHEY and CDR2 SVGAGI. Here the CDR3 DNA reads TGTGCCAGCAGGGACCGGGACTTAGGGGGCTACACCTTC. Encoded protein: CASRDRDLGGYTF.

This CDR3 is CASNKQGGIEKLFF. The CDR3 region has the DNA TGTGCCAGCAACAAACAGGGTGGGATTGAAAAACTGTTTTTT. The chain recombines TRBV6-6 with TRBJ1-4; D is possibly TRBD1 (6 bases). V lost 7 bases and J lost 7, with 16 bases in between. From germline, CDR1 is MNHNY and CDR2 SVGAGI (reference sequence). CDR3 length equals 14 residues.

CDR3 in amino acids: CASSLSPPQGLYEQYF. The CDR3 nucleotides read TGTGCCAGCAGCTTATCCCCCCCTCAGGGCCTCTACGAGCAGTACTTC. V gene TRBV7-8 combines with J gene TRBJ2-5, with TRBD1 as a possible D gene (5 bases). The DNA end is a closer match to TRBJ2-7, so the J assignment may be wrong. This CDR3 region has 16 residues. Per the germline V gene, CDR1 is SGHVS and CDR2 is FQNEAQ.